The sequence of this T cell receptor beta chain was determined in a study of blood T cells in healthy people across ages. The CDR3 extends over 12 amino acids. The germline gives CDR1 SGHTA, CDR2 FQGNSA. The germline V and J ends were trimmed by 4 bases and 6 bases, with 9 bases remaining between them. A second 7 to 11 cycle PCR used barcoded and J-beta primers. TCRdb analysed the 5' RACE reads with MiXCR anew, one entry per CDR3 protein. The sample consists of 1.8 million or so distinct CDR3 sequences, roughly two fifths of them appearing once. Sequencing used blood. J is TRBJ1-2 and V is TRBV7-2; D gene uncertain. The receptor comes from a human donor in good health. The chain's CDR3 is CASSSRRNGYTF. DNA of the CDR3: TGTGCCAGCAGCTCCCGGAGAAATGGCTACACCTTC.